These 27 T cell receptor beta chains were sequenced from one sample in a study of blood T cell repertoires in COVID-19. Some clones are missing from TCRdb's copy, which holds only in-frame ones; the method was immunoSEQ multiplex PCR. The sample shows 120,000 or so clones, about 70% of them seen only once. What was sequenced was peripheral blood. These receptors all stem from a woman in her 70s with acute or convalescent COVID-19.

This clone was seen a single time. CDR3 protein: CASSQGGYNSPLHF. The CDR3 nucleotides read TGTGCCAGCAGCCAAGGAGGCTATAATTCACCCCTCCACTTT. The chain uses TRBV3-1 (or the pseudogene TRBV3-2) and TRBJ1-6, with D hard to call. CDR1 is LGHDT and CDR2 is YNNKEL in the germline V gene (reference sequence). This CDR3 is 14 amino acids long. The V and J ends lost 1 base and 3 bases respectively, with 4 bases between them.

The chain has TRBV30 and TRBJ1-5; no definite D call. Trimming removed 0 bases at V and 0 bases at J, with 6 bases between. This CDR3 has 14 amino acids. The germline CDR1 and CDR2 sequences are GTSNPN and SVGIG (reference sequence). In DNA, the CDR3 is TGTGCCTGGAGTGTACTAGCTAGCAATCAGCCCCAGCATTTT. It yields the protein CAWSVLASNQPQHF.

CDR3 residues: CASSQEVAQEGQPQHF. CDR3 DNA: TGCGCCAGCAGCCAAGAGGTCGCACAGGAGGGTCAGCCCCAGCATTTT. The rearrangement joins TRBV4-3 to TRBJ1-5; maybe TRBD1 (5 bases). The V end lost 0 bases, the J end lost 6 bases, and 15 bases lay between the germline ends. The CDR3 totals 16 residues. Germline V gene data show CDR1 as LGHNA and CDR2 as YSLEER.

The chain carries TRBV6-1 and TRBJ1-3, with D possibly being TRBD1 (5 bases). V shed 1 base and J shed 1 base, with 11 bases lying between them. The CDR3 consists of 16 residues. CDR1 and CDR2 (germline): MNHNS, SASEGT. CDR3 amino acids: CASSEDHGTSGNTIYF. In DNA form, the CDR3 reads TGTGCCAGCAGTGAAGATCACGGGACTTCTGGAAACACCATATATTTT.

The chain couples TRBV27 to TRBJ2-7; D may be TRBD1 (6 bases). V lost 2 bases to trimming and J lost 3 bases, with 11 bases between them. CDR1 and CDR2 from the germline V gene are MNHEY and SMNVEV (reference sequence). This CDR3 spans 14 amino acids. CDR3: CASSLKGVNYEQYF. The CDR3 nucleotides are TGTGCCAGCAGTTTAAAGGGGGTAAACTACGAGCAGTACTTC.

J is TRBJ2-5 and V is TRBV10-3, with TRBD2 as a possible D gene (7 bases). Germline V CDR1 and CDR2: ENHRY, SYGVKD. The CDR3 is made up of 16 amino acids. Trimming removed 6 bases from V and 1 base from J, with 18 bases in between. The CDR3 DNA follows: TGTGCCATCAGCGGGGGGTCAACAGGGTCCCAAGAGACCCAGTACTTC. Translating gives CAISGGSTGSQETQYF.

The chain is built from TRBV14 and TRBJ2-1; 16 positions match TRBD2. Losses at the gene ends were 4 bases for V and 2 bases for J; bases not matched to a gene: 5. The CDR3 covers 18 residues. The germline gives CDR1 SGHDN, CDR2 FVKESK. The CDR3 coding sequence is TGTGCCAGCAGCCCCACTGGGACTAGCGGGAGGGCCTACAATGAGCAGTTCTTC. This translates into CASSPTGTSGRAYNEQFF.

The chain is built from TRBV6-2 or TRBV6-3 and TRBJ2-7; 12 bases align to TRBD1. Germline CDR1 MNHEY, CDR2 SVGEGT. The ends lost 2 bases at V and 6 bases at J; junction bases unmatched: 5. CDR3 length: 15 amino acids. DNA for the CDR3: TGTGCCAGCAGTTACCGGGGACAGGGGGCTGGCGAGCAGTACTTC. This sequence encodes CASSYRGQGAGEQYF.

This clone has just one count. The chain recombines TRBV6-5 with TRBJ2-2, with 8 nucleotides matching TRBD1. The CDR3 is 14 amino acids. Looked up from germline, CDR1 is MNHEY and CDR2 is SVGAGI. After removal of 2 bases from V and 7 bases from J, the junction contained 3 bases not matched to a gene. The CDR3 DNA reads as TGTGCCAGCAGTTACGTAGACAGGGGCGGGGAGCTGTTTTTT. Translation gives CASSYVDRGGELFF.

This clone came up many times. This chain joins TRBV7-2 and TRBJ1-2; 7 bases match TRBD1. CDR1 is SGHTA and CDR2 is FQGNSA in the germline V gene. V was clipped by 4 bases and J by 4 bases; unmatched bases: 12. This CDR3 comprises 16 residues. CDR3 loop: CASSSGDRPVPYGYTF. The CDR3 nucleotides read TGTGCCAGCAGCTCCGGGGACAGACCGGTACCCTATGGCTACACCTTC. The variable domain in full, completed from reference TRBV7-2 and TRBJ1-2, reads GAGVSQSPSNKVTEKGKDVELRCDPISGHTALYWYRQSLGQGLEFLIYFQGNSAPDKSGLPSDRFSAERTGGSVSTLTIQRTQQEDSAVYLCASSSGDRPVPYGYTFGSGTRLTVV.

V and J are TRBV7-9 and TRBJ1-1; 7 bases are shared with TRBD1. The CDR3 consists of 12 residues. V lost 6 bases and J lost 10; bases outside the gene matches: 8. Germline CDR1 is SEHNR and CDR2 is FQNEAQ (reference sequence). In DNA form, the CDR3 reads TGTGCCAGCAGTTTTACCGGGACAGTAGCTTTCTTT. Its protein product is CASSFTGTVAFF.

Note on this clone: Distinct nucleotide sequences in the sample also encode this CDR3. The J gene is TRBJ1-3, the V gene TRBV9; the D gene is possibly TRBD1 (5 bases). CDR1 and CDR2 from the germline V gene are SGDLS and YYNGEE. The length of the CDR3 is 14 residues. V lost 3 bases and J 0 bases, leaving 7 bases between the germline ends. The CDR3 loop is CASSAGGSGNTIYF. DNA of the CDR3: TGTGCCAGCAGCGCCGGGGGCTCTGGAAACACCATATATTTT.

The DNA of the CDR3 is TGTGCCAGTAGAAACCAAGTGAGCTCCTACGAGCAGTACTTC. Translated: CASRNQVSSYEQYF. The gene calls are TRBV19 and TRBJ2-7; D uncertain. The germline gives CDR1 LNHDA, CDR2 SQIVND (reference sequence). V shed 6 bases and J shed 0 bases, with 12 bases lying between them. The CDR3 covers 14 residues.

The chain's CDR3 is CASSFDSGGATDTQYF. CDR3 sequence (DNA): TGTGCCAGCAGCTTCGATAGCGGGGGGGCCACAGATACGCAGTATTTT. The gene calls are TRBV7-9 and TRBJ2-3; 11 bases are shared with TRBD2. CDR1 and CDR2 from the germline V gene are SEHNR and FQNEAQ (reference sequence). The CDR3 sequence is 16 residues long. J was trimmed by 2 bases and V by 3 bases; bases with no gene match: 4.

The CDR3 DNA reads TGTGCCAGCTCACGAAACCCGATTCTTAGCAATAATCAGCCCCAGCATTTT. It yields the protein CASSRNPILSNNQPQHF. The chain employs TRBV18 and TRBJ1-5; D is uncertain. This CDR3 comprises 17 residues. V lost 4 bases to trimming and J lost 4 bases, with 20 bases between them. CDR1 is KGHSH, CDR2 LQKENI, per germline.

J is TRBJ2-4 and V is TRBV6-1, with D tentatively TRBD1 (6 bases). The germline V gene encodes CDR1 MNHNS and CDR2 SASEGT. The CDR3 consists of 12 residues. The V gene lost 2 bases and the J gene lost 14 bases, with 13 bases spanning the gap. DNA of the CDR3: TGTGCCAGCAGTGAACGGCCGGACAGTGAGTACTTC. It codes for CASSERPDSEYF.

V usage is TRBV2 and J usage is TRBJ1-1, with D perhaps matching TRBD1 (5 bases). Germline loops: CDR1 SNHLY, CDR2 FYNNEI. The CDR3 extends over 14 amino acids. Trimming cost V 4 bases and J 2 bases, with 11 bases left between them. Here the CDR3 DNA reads TGTGCCAGCAGTGGACAGATTCTAAACACTGAAGCTTTCTTT. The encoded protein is CASSGQILNTEAFF.

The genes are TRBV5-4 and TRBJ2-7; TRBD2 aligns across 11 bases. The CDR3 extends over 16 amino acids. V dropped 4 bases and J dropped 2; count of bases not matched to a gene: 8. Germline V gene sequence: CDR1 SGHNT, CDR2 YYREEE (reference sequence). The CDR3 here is CASSRQLAGVTYEQYF. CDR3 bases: TGTGCCAGCAGCCGTCAACTAGCGGGGGTAACCTACGAGCAGTACTTC. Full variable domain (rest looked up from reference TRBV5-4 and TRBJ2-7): ETGVTQSPTHLIKTRGQQVTLRCSSQSGHNTVSWYQQALGQGPQFIFQYYREEENGRGNFPPRFSGLQFPNYSSELNVNALELDDSALYLCASSRQLAGVTYEQYFGPGTRLTVT.

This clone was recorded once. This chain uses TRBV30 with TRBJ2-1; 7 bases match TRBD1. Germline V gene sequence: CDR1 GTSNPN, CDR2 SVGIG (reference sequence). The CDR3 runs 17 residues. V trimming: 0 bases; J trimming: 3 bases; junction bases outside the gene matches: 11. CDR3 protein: CAWSVGGRLGDYNEQFF. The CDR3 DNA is TGTGCCTGGAGTGTAGGGGGCAGGTTGGGCGACTACAATGAGCAGTTCTTC.

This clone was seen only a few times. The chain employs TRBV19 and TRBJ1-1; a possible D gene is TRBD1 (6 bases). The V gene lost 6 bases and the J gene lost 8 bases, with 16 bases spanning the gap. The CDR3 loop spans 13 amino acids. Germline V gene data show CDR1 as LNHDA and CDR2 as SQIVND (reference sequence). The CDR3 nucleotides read TGTGCCAGTAGCCCTCCGCGAGGGACAGAAGCTTTCTTT. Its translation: CASSPPRGTEAFF.

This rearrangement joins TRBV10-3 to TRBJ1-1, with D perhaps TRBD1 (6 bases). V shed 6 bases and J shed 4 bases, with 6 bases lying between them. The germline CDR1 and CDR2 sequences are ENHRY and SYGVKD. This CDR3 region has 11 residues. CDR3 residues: CAISRGTEAFF. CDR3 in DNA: TGTGCCATCAGCAGGGGCACTGAAGCTTTCTTT.

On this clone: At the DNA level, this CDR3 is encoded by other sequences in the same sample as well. Written as DNA, the CDR3 is TGTGCCAGCAGCGAGAGCTCCTACGAGCAGTACTTC. Protein sequence: CASSESSYEQYF. The chain joins TRBV2 to TRBJ2-7; no clear D. The CDR3 runs 12 residues. From germline, CDR1 is SNHLY and CDR2 FYNNEI. V gave up 6 bases and J gave up 0 bases, with 6 bases separating them.

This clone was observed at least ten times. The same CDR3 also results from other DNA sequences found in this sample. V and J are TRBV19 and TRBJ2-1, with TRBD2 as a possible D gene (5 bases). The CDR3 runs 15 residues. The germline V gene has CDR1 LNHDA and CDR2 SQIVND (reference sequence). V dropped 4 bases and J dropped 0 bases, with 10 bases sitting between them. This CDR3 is CASSTLASSYNEQFF. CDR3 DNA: TGTGCCAGTAGTACCTTAGCGAGCTCCTACAATGAGCAGTTCTTC.

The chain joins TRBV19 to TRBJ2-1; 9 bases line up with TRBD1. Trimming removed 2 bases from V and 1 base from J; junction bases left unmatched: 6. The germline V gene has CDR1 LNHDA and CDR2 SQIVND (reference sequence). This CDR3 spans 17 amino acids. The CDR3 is CASSIRGGTGSYNEQFF. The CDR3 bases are TGTGCCAGTAGTATACGGGGAGGGACAGGGTCCTACAATGAGCAGTTCTTC.

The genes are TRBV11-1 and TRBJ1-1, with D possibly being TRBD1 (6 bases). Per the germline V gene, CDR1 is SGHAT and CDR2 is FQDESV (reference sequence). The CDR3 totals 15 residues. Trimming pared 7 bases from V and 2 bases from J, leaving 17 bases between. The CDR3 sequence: CASTPSGTPNTEAFF. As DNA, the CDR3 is TGTGCCAGCACCCCGTCCGGGACACCTAACACTGAAGCTTTCTTT. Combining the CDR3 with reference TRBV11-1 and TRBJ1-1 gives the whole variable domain EAEVAQSPRYKITEKSQAVAFWCDPISGHATLYWYRQILGQGPELLVQFQDESVVDDSQLPKDRFSAERLKGVDSTLKIQPAELGDSAMYLCASTPSGTPNTEAFFGQGTRLTVV.

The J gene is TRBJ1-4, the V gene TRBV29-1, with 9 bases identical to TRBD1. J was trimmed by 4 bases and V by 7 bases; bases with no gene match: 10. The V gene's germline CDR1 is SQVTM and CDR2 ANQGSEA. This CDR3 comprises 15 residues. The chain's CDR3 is CSASDRGGFNEKLFF. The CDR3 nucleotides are TGCAGCGCTTCCGACAGGGGGGGGTTTAATGAAAAACTGTTTTTT.

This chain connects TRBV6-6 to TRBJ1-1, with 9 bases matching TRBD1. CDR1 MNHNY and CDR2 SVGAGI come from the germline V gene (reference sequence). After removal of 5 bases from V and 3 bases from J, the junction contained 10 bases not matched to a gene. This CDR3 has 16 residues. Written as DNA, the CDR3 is TGTGCCAGCAGTCCCGGGACAGGGAGTTTTGACACTGAAGCTTTCTTT. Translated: CASSPGTGSFDTEAFF.